These 3 T cell receptor beta chains came from one sample sequenced in a study of CD4 T cells in relation to SARS-CoV-2 and coronaviruses. CD4+ T cells from unexposed donors were obtained before the COVID-19 pandemic (2011-2018). Measured with immunoSEQ multiplex PCR; TCRdb has only the in-frame clones, and not every one. Here the sample spans around 65,000 clones, 87% being singletons. Input material: memory CD4+ T cells from PBMCs. Source of these receptors: a human donor in good health.

J is TRBJ2-7 and V is TRBV14; 7 bases agree with TRBD1. CDR3 length: 16 amino acids. J lost 2 bases, V lost 1 base, and 8 bases had no gene match. Looked up from germline, CDR1 is SGHDN and CDR2 is FVKESK. The CDR3 region has the DNA TGTGCCAGCAGCCAAGCTGGGCCAGGGGGTCCCTACGAGCAGTACTTC. Protein sequence: CASSQAGPGGPYEQYF.

This chain connects TRBV30 to TRBJ1-3; no firm D call. Trimming stripped 0 bases from V and 4 bases from J, with 13 bases between. The CDR3 runs to 15 residues. Germline V gene data show CDR1 as GTSNPN and CDR2 as SVGIG (reference sequence). The CDR3 bases are TGTGCCTGGAGTGTACAGAGGAGTTCGGGAAACACCATATATTTT. Protein product: CAWSVQRSSGNTIYF.

The chain is built from TRBV24-1 and TRBJ2-1, with 12 bases identical to TRBD1. Germline-derived CDR1 and CDR2 are KGHDR and SFDVKD. This CDR3 is built from 15 residues. Losses at the gene ends were 5 bases for V and 7 bases for J; bases not matched to a gene: 5. The DNA of the CDR3 is TGTGCCACCAGTGCGGGACAGGGGGCACGGAATGAGCAGTTCTTC. Its translation: CATSAGQGARNEQFF.